Each of the 19 T cell receptor beta chains below was sequenced from the same sample in a study of OX40 agonist ivuxolimab in advanced cancers. TCRdb keeps only in-frame clones here, not all; method: immunoSEQ multiplex PCR. The sample has approximately 68,000 clones, roughly 86% seen once; the top ten hold approximately 0.81%. Sequences were derived from CD4+ or CD8+ T cells sorted from blood, sampled in a trial of the OX40 agonist ivuxolimab. The source of these receptors is an adult with an advanced solid tumor such as melanoma, head and neck, liver or kidney cancer.

The chain carries TRBV10-2 and TRBJ2-7; maybe TRBD2 (6 bases). This CDR3 spans 14 amino acids. Germline CDR1 reads WSHSY; CDR2 reads SAAADI. V dropped 4 bases and J dropped 5 bases, with 15 bases sitting between them. CDR3 DNA sequence: TGCGCCAGCAGTGGGCGCAGGGAGGCGGACGAGCAGTACTTC. Its protein is CASSGRREADEQYF.

The DNA of the CDR3 is TGTGCCAGCAGCGCCCGGCTAGCGGGACAAGAGACCCAGTACTTC. Its translation: CASSARLAGQETQYF. J is TRBJ2-5 and V is TRBV9; TRBD2 agrees at 9 bases. Germline values: CDR1 SGDLS, CDR2 YYNGEE. The ends lost 3 bases at V and 2 bases at J; junction bases unmatched: 5. The CDR3 is 15 residues long. The full variable domain, with the rest looked up from reference TRBV9 and TRBJ2-5, is DSGVTQTPKHLITATGQRVTLRCSPRSGDLSVYWYQQSLDQGLQFLIQYYNGEERAKGNILERFSAQQFPDLHSELNLSSLELGDSALYFCASSARLAGQETQYFGPGTRLLVL.

This sequence joins TRBV12-5 and TRBJ2-7, with 10 bases that match TRBD1. The CDR3 contains 12 residues. V gave up 10 bases and J gave up 2 bases; unmatched junction bases: 2. Germline loops: CDR1 LGHNT, CDR2 FRNRAP. CDR3 coding DNA: TGTGCTACGGGGACAGGGGCCTACGAGCAGTACTTC. It translates to CATGTGAYEQYF.

The chain links TRBV6-1 to TRBJ2-2; D may be TRBD1 (5 bases). V gave up 0 bases and J gave up 5 bases, with 10 bases separating them. Germline V lookup: CDR1 MNHNS, CDR2 SASEGT. The CDR3 sequence is 15 residues long. The CDR3 DNA is TGTGCCAGCAGTGAAGCTTGGACACAAACCGGGGAGCTGTTTTTT. Translation: CASSEAWTQTGELFF.

This clone came up once. The J gene is TRBJ1-4, the V gene TRBV25-1; the match to TRBD1 covers 10 bases. Trimming cost V 1 base and J 7 bases; bases outside gene matches: 3. Germline V lookup: CDR1 MGHDK, CDR2 SYGVNS. The CDR3 is 15 residues long. The CDR3 sequence is CASSESTGGREKLFF. CDR3 DNA sequence: TGTGCCAGCAGTGAATCGACAGGGGGCCGTGAAAAACTGTTTTTT.

This clone showed up just a few times. V gene TRBV4-2 combines with J gene TRBJ2-1; D gene uncertain. The CDR3 runs 16 residues. The germline V gene encodes CDR1 LGHNA and CDR2 YNFKEQ. V lost 0 bases, J lost 10 bases, and 19 bases lay in between. CDR3 loop: CASSQDFGSLPREQFF. In DNA form, the CDR3 reads TGTGCCAGCAGCCAAGACTTCGGCTCCCTTCCAAGAGAGCAGTTCTTC.

This clone was seen only once. The gene calls are TRBV7-2 and TRBJ1-2, with D possibly being TRBD1 (5 bases). Germline values: CDR1 SGHTA, CDR2 FQGNSA. Trimming pared 5 bases from V and 1 base from J, leaving 14 bases between. The CDR3 length is 15 residues. CDR3 loop: CASSPGRGLNYGYTF. The DNA for the CDR3 is TGTGCCAGCAGCCCTGGACGGGGACTTAACTATGGCTACACCTTC.

The CDR3 loop reads CASSPTNRDGYTF. The CDR3 coding sequence is TGTGCCAGCTCACCGACGAACCGGGATGGCTACACCTTC. This chain joins TRBV18 and TRBJ1-2; no reliable D call. V shed 3 bases and J shed 6 bases, with 11 bases lying between them. The germline V gene encodes CDR1 KGHSH and CDR2 LQKENI. The CDR3 runs 13 residues.

CDR3 region: CASSSRGGLYNEQFF. DNA for the CDR3: TGTGCCAGCAGCTCCCGGGGGGGGCTCTACAATGAGCAGTTCTTC. The V call is TRBV9, the J call TRBJ2-1; TRBD2 matches at 8 bases. The germline gives CDR1 SGDLS, CDR2 YYNGEE. The CDR3 spans 15 residues. Losses at the gene ends were 4 bases for V and 3 bases for J; bases not matched to a gene: 6.

J is TRBJ1-1 and V is TRBV11-2, with D perhaps TRBD1 (5 bases). Germline V gives CDR1 SGHAT, CDR2 FQNNGV. The V gene lost 2 bases and the J gene lost 1 base, with 8 bases spanning the gap. The CDR3 has 14 residues. Here the CDR3 reads CASSLTGSNTEAFF. The CDR3, as DNA: TGTGCCAGCAGCTTAACAGGATCGAACACTGAAGCTTTCTTT.

The chain couples TRBV29-1 to TRBJ1-1; weak D call: TRBD1 (6 bases). Germline lookup yields CDR1 SQVTM and CDR2 ANQGSEA. The CDR3 is made up of 13 amino acids. V dropped 6 bases and J dropped 3 bases, with 14 bases sitting between them. CDR3 in amino acids: CSVVVGGDTEAFF. The CDR3 DNA reads TGCAGCGTGGTTGTAGGGGGGGACACTGAAGCTTTCTTT. The whole variable domain, filled in from reference TRBV29-1 and TRBJ1-1, reads SAVISQKPSRDICQRGTSLTIQCQVDSQVTMMFWYRQQPGQSLTLIATANQGSEATYESGFVIDKFPISRPNLTFSTLTVSNMSPEDSSIYLCSVVVGGDTEAFFGQGTRLTVV.

In regard to this clone: This specimen includes other DNA sequences encoding the same CDR3. The chain recombines TRBV7-6 with TRBJ2-5; D not certain. The CDR3 is 14 amino acids. From germline, CDR1 is SGHVS and CDR2 FNYEAQ. Trimming removed 1 base from V and 5 bases from J, with 11 bases in between. CDR3 bases: TGTGCCAGCAGCTTAGAAGCATCGGTGGAGACCCAGTACTTC. Amino acid sequence: CASSLEASVETQYF.

This clone occurred once. V usage is TRBV2 and J usage is TRBJ2-7, with 7 positions matching TRBD2. The germline CDR1 and CDR2 sequences are SNHLY and FYNNEI. The CDR3 contains 13 residues. Trimming removed 6 bases from V and 4 bases from J; junction bases left unmatched: 6. CDR3 region: CASSRRGEYEQYF. Here the CDR3 DNA reads TGTGCCAGCAGCCGCCGGGGGGAGTACGAGCAGTACTTC.

The rearrangement uses TRBV6-6 and TRBJ1-5; D unclear. Germline V CDR1 and CDR2: MNHNY, SVGAGI (reference sequence). CDR3 length: 15 amino acids. The V and J ends lost 0 bases and 0 bases respectively, with 6 bases between them. The chain's CDR3 is CASSYSQHSNQPQHF. The CDR3 DNA is TGTGCCAGCAGTTACTCCCAACATAGCAATCAGCCCCAGCATTTT.

The chain carries TRBV2 and TRBJ1-4, with 9 bases identical to TRBD1. The length of the CDR3 is 14 residues. V was clipped by 5 bases and J by 7 bases; unmatched bases: 5. Germline CDR1 reads SNHLY; CDR2 reads FYNNEI. CDR3 coding DNA: TGTGCCAGCAGTCAGACAGGGGGAGGTGAAAAACTGTTTTTT. It translates to CASSQTGGGEKLFF.

This chain connects TRBV19 to TRBJ1-5; D is perhaps TRBD1 (6 bases). Germline lookup yields CDR1 LNHDA and CDR2 SQIVND (reference sequence). Trimming stripped 6 bases from V and 4 bases from J, with 16 bases between. CDR3 length equals 15 residues. CDR3 nucleotides: TGTGCCAGTAGGGACCAAGACAGGCTGAATCAGCCCCAGCATTTT. Translated: CASRDQDRLNQPQHF.

The chain uses TRBV19 and TRBJ2-6; D might be TRBD1 or TRBD2, each matching 5 bases. Per the germline V gene, CDR1 is LNHDA and CDR2 is SQIVND (reference sequence). The CDR3 extends over 15 amino acids. V lost 3 bases, J lost 2 bases, and 8 bases lay in between. The CDR3 reads CASSMWGTGANVLTF. The CDR3 nucleotides read TGTGCCAGTAGTATGTGGGGGACTGGGGCCAACGTCCTGACTTTC. Variable domain in full (rest from reference TRBV19 and TRBJ2-6): DGGITQSPKYLFRKEGQNVTLSCEQNLNHDAMYWYRQDPGQGLRLIYYSQIVNDFQKGDIAEGYSVSREKKESFPLTVTSAQKNPTAFYLCASSMWGTGANVLTFGAGSRLTVL.

The chain links TRBV9 to TRBJ2-3; D is uncertain. Germline CDR1 and CDR2: SGDLS and YYNGEE. The CDR3 consists of 13 residues. Trimming stripped 1 base from V and 6 bases from J, with 9 bases between. The CDR3 region is CASSVQARDTQYF. The CDR3 coding sequence is TGTGCCAGCAGCGTACAGGCGCGGGATACGCAGTATTTT. Full variable domain (outside the CDR3, taken from reference TRBV9 and TRBJ2-3): DSGVTQTPKHLITATGQRVTLRCSPRSGDLSVYWYQQSLDQGLQFLIQYYNGEERAKGNILERFSAQQFPDLHSELNLSSLELGDSALYFCASSVQARDTQYFGPGTRLTVL.

The V gene is TRBV27, the J gene TRBJ2-1; no clear D. CDR1 is MNHEY and CDR2 is SMNVEV in the germline V gene (reference sequence). This CDR3 contains 13 residues. V lost 6 bases to trimming and J lost 8 bases, with 14 bases between them. The CDR3 DNA sequence: TGTGCCAGCAGCAGGAAGGGATTTGATGAGCAGTTCTTC. It translates to CASSRKGFDEQFF.